One and the same sample provided the 4 T cell receptor beta chains below, sequenced in a study of cytomegalovirus exposure and HLA in healthy donors. The PCR was carried out with 60 Vbeta primers and 13 Jbeta primers. The table came from immunoSEQ multiplex PCR; TCRdb's copy has only in-frame clones and leaves some out. The sample consists of 150,000 to 200,000 clones, around 80% of them appearing once. The specimen was PBMCs. The receptors stem from a man aged 18 to 30 in good health and CMV-seronegative.

As to this clone: Compared with germline, one end of the junction differs, possibly owing to a read error. This chain joins TRBV11-2 and TRBJ2-7, with 8 bases aligning to TRBD2. Germline CDR1 is SGHAT and CDR2 is FQNNGV. CDR3 length equals 17 residues. The CDR3 DNA reads as TGTGCCAGCAACTTAGGACCCCAACTAGCGGATTCCTACGAGCAGTACTTC. It translates to CASNLGPQLADSYEQYF.

This clone is a singleton in its sample. The V call is TRBV11-2, the J call TRBJ2-1; 7 bases are a match to TRBD2. This CDR3 is 12 amino acids long. Per the germline V gene, CDR1 is SGHAT and CDR2 is FQNNGV. V lost 5 bases, J lost 13 bases, and 8 bases stayed unmatched. CDR3 amino acids: CASSITSVTQFF. As DNA, the CDR3 is TGTGCCAGCAGCATCACTAGCGTAACCCAGTTCTTC.

The count of this clone is one. V gene TRBV4-2 combines with J gene TRBJ1-2; tentatively, D is TRBD1 (6 bases). Trimming took off 4 bases at V and 3 bases at J, with 15 bases between the two ends. CDR3 length: 15 amino acids. CDR1 and CDR2 from the germline V gene are LGHNA and YNFKEQ. For the CDR3, the DNA is TGTGCCAGCAGCCCGGGACAAGGGATCGACTATGGCTACACCTTC. Amino acids: CASSPGQGIDYGYTF.

The rearrangement uses TRBV10-1 and TRBJ2-3, with D possibly TRBD2 on 6 matching bases. The CDR3 contains 12 residues. From germline, CDR1 is WNHNN and CDR2 SYGVQD (reference sequence). Trimming cost V 6 bases and J 6 bases, with 10 bases left between them. DNA for the CDR3: TGCGCCAGCAGCCATGGGGGGGATACGCAGTATTTT. Translating it yields CASSHGGDTQYF.